This TCR beta chain is drawn from a study of cytomegalovirus exposure and HLA in healthy donors. The PCR had 60 Vbeta and 13 Jbeta primers. Sequencing used immunoSEQ multiplex PCR; TCRdb keeps in-frame clones, though not all of them. The repertoire holds tens of thousands of clones, with around 79% as singletons. V dropped 5 bases and J dropped 0; count of bases not matched to a gene: 6. This CDR3 is built from 15 residues. CDR1 and CDR2 (germline): SEHNR, FQNEAQ (reference sequence). The clonotype originates from a man between 40 and 49 years old in good health and CMV-seronegative. Sequenced sample: PBMCs. The chain carries TRBV7-9 and TRBJ1-2; TRBD1 aligns across 7 bases. CDR3: CASSLGTAANYGYTF. DNA of the CDR3: TGTGCCAGCAGCCTTGGGACAGCAGCTAACTATGGCTACACCTTC.